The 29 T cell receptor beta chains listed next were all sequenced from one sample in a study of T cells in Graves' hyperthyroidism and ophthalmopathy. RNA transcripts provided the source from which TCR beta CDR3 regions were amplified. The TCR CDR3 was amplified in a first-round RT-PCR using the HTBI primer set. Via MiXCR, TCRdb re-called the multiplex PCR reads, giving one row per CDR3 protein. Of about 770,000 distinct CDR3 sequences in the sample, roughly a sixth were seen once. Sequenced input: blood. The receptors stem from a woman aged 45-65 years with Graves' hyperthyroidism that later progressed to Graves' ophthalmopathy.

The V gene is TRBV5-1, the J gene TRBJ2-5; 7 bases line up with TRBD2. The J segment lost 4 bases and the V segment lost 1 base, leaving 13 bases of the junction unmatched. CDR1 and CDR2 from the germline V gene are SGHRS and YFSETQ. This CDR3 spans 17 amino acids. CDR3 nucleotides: TGCGCCAGCAGCTTGACTGACGGGGGGAGGGAGCGAGAGACCCAGTACTTC. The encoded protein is CASSLTDGGRERETQYF.

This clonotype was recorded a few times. Here the CDR3 reads CSARTDRAGQPQHF. Written as DNA, the CDR3 is TGCAGTGCTAGAACCGACAGGGCCGGTCAGCCCCAGCATTTT. The genes are TRBV20-1 and TRBJ1-5; 7 bases agree with TRBD1. The J segment lost 6 bases and the V segment lost 2 bases, leaving 7 bases of the junction unmatched. This CDR3 has 14 amino acids. CDR1 is DFQATT and CDR2 is SNEGSKA in the germline V gene (reference sequence).

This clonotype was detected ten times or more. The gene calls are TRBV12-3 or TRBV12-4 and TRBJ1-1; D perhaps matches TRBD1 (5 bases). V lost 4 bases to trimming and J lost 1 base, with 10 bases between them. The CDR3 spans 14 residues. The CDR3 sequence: CASSWGVGNTEAFF. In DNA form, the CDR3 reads TGTGCCAGCAGTTGGGGGGTTGGGAACACTGAAGCTTTCTTT.

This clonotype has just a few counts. CDR3 sequence: CASSLVRGAVGGYTF. In DNA form, the CDR3 reads TGTGCCAGCAGCTTAGTTAGAGGAGCCGTAGGTGGCTACACCTTC. This chain links TRBV7-2 with TRBJ1-2; D unresolved. This CDR3 contains 15 residues. Looked up from germline, CDR1 is SGHTA and CDR2 is FQGNSA. The V gene lost 1 base and the J gene lost 7 bases, with 16 bases spanning the gap.

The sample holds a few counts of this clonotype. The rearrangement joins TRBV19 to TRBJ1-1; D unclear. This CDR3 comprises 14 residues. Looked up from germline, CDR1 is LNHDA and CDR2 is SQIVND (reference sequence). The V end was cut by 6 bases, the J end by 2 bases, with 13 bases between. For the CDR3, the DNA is TGTGCCAGTAGGTCCAATTGGGCAAACACTGAAGCTTTCTTT. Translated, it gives CASRSNWANTEAFF. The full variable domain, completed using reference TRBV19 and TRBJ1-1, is DGGITQSPKYLFRKEGQNVTLSCEQNLNHDAMYWYRQDPGQGLRLIYYSQIVNDFQKGDIAEGYSVSREKKESFPLTVTSAQKNPTAFYLCASRSNWANTEAFFGQGTRLTVV.

The CDR3 bases are TGTGCCAGCAGCGTAGATCAGGGGTCCACAGATACGCAGTATTTT. Translation gives CASSVDQGSTDTQYF. The chain recombines TRBV9 with TRBJ2-3, with D tentatively TRBD1 (6 bases). V was clipped by 0 bases and J by 2 bases, with 10 bases between them. Germline assignment: CDR1 SGDLS and CDR2 YYNGEE. The CDR3 totals 15 residues. The full variable domain, rest sourced from reference TRBV9 and TRBJ2-3, is DSGVTQTPKHLITATGQRVTLRCSPRSGDLSVYWYQQSLDQGLQFLIQYYNGEERAKGNILERFSAQQFPDLHSELNLSSLELGDSALYFCASSVDQGSTDTQYFGPGTRLTVL.

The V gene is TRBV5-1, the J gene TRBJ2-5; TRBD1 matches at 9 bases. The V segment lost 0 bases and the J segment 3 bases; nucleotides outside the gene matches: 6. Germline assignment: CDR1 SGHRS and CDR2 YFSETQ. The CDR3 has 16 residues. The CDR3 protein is CASSLEGTGTEETQYF. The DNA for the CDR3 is TGCGCCAGCAGCTTGGAGGGGACAGGGACGGAAGAGACCCAGTACTTC. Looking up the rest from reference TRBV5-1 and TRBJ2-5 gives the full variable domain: KAGVTQTPRYLIKTRGQQVTLSCSPISGHRSVSWYQQTPGQGLQFLFEYFSETQRNKGNFPGRFSGRQFSNSRSEMNVSTLELGDSALYLCASSLEGTGTEETQYFGPGTRLLVL.

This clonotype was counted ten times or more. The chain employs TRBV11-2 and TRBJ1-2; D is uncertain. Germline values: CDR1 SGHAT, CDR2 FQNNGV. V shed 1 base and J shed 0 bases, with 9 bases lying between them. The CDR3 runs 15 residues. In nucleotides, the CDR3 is TGTGCCAGCAGCTTAGGTGACCCAGCTAACTATGGCTACACCTTC. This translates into CASSLGDPANYGYTF.

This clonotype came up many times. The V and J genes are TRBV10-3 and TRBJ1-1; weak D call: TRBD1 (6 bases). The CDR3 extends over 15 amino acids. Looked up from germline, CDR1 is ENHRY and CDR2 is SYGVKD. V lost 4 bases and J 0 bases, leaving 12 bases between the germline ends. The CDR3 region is CAISAPGTLNTEAFF. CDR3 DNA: TGTGCCATCAGTGCTCCCGGGACATTGAACACTGAAGCTTTCTTT.

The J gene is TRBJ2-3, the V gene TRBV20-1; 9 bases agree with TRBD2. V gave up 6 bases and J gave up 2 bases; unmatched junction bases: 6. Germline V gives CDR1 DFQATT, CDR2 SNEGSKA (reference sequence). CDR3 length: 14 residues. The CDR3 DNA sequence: TGCAGTGCCCCGACTAGCGGCCCCACAGATACGCAGTATTTT. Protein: CSAPTSGPTDTQYF.

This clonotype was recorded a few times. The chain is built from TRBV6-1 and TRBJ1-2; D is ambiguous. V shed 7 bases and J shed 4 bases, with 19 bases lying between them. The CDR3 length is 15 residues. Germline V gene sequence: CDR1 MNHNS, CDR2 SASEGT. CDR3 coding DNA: TGTGCCAGCAACGAAGCCACCAGGACCGTCTATGGCTACACCTTC. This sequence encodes CASNEATRTVYGYTF.

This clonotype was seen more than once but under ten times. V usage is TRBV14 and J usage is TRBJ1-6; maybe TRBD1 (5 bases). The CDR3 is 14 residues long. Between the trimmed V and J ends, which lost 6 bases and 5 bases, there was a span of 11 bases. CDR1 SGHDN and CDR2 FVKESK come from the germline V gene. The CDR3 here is CASRVTVDNSPLHF. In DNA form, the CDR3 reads TGTGCCAGCAGGGTGACAGTAGATAATTCACCCCTCCACTTT. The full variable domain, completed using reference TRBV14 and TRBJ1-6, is EAGVTQFPSHSVIEKGQTVTLRCDPISGHDNLYWYRRVMGKEIKFLLHFVKESKQDESGMPNNRFLAERTGGTYSTLKVQPAELEDSGVYFCASRVTVDNSPLHFGNGTRLTVT.

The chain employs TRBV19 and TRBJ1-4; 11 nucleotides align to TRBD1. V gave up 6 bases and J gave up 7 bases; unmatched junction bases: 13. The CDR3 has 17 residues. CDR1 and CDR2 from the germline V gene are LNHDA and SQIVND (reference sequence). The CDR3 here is CASRRTGGVDSSEKLFF. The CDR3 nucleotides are TGTGCCAGTAGACGGACAGGGGGCGTCGATTCTAGTGAAAAACTGTTTTTT.

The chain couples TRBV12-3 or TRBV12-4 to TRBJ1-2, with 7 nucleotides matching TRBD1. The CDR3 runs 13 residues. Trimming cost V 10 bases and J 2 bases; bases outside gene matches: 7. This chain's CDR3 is CATQRGPNYGYTF. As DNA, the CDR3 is TGTGCCACGCAGAGGGGGCCGAACTATGGCTACACCTTC.

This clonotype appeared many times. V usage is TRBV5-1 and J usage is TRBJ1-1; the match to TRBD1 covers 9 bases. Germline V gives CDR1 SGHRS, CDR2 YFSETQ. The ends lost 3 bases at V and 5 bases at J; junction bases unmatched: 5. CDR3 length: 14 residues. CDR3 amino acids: CASSSGQGLTEAFF. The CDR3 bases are TGCGCCAGCAGCTCCGGACAGGGGTTGACTGAAGCTTTCTTT.

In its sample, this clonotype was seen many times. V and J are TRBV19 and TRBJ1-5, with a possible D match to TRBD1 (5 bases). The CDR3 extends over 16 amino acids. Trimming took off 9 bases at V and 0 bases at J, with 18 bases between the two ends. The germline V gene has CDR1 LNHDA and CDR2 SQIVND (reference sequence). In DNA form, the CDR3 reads TGTGCCAGCGCCCTTGGGGGGTTTGCTAGCAATCAGCCCCAGCATTTT. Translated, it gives CASALGGFASNQPQHF.

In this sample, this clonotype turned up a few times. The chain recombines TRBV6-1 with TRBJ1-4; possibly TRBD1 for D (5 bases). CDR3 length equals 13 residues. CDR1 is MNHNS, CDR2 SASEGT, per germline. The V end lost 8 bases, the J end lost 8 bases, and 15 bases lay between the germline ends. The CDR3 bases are TGTGCCAGCCGTTTGGGGCCTGGGGAAAAACTGTTTTTT. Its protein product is CASRLGPGEKLFF.

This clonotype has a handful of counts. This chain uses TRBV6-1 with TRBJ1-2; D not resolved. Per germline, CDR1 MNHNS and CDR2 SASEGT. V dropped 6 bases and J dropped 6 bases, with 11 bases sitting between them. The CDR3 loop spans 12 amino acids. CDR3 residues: CASSLRLNGYTF. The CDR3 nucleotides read TGTGCCAGCAGCCTCCGACTCAATGGCTACACCTTC.

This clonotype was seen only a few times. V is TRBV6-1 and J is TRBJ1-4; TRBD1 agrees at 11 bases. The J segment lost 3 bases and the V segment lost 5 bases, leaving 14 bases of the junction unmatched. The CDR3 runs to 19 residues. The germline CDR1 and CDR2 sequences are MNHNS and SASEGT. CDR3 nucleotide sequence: TGTGCCAGCAGTTCTTCCACCCCGGGACAGGGGGTGTCTAATGAAAAACTGTTTTTT. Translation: CASSSSTPGQGVSNEKLFF.

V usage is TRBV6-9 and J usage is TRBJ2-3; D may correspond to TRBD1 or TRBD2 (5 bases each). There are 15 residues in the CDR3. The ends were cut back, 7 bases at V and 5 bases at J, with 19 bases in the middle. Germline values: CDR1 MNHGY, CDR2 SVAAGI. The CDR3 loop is CASNYYGRGRDTQYF. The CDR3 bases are TGTGCCAGCAATTACTACGGACGGGGCAGAGATACGCAGTATTTT.

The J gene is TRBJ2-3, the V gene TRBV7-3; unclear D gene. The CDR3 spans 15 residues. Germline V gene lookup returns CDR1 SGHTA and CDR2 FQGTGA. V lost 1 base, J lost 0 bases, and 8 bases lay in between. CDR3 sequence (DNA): TGTGCCAGCAGCTTAATAGTAGGGAGCACAGATACGCAGTATTTT. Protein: CASSLIVGSTDTQYF. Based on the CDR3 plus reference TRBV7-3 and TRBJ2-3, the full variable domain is GAGVSQTPSNKVTEKGKYVELRCDPISGHTALYWYRQSLGQGPEFLIYFQGTGAADDSGLPNDRFFAVRPEGSVSTLKIQRTERGDSAVYLCASSLIVGSTDTQYFGPGTRLTVL.

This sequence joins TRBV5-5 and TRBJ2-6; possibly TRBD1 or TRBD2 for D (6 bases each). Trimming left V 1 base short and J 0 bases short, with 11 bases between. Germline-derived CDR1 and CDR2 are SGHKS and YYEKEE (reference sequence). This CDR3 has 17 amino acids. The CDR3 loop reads CASSLYGGPSGANVLTF. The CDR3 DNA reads TGTGCCAGCAGCTTGTACGGGGGCCCCTCTGGGGCCAACGTCCTGACTTTC.

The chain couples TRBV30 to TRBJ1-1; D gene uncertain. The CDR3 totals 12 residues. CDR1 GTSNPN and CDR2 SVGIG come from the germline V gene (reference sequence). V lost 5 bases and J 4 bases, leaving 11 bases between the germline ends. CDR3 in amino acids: CAWRRGSTEAFF. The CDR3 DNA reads TGTGCCTGGCGGCGCGGCAGCACTGAAGCTTTCTTT.

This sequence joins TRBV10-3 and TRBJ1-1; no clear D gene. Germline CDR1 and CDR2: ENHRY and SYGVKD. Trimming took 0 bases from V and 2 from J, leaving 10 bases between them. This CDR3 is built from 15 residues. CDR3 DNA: TGTGCCATCAGTGAGTCGACGGACTTAAACACTGAAGCTTTCTTT. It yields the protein CAISESTDLNTEAFF.

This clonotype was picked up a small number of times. The DNA of the CDR3 is TGCGCCAGCAGCGCCGGGGGACCTAACTATGGCTACACCTTC. Amino acid sequence: CASSAGGPNYGYTF. The chain couples TRBV5-1 to TRBJ1-2; TRBD1 is a possible D gene (5 bases). V lost 4 bases and J lost 0, with 10 bases in between. Germline assignment: CDR1 SGHRS and CDR2 YFSETQ. The CDR3 is 14 residues long.

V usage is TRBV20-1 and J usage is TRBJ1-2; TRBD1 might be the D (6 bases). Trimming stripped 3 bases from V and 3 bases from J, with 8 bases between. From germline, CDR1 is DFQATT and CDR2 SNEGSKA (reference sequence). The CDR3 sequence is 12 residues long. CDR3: CSARAGDYGYTF. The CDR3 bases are TGCAGTGCTAGGGCAGGGGACTATGGCTACACCTTC.

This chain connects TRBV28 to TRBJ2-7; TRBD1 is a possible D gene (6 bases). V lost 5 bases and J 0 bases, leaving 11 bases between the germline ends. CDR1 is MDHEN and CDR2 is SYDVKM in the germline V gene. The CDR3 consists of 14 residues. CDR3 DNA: TGTGCCAGCAGTAAAGGGACACCCTCCTACGAGCAGTACTTC. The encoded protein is CASSKGTPSYEQYF.

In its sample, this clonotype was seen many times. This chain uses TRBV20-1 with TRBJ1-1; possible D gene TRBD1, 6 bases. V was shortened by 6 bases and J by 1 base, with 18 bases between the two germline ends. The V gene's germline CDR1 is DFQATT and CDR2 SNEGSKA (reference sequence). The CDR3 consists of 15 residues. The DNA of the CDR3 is TGCAGTGCGGCAGTCGGGGGCATAAGGAACACTGAAGCTTTCTTT. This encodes CSAAVGGIRNTEAFF.

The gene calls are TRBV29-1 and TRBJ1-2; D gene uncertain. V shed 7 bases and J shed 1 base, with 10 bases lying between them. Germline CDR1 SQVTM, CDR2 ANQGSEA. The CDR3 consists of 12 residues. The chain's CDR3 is CSAVDNNYGYTF. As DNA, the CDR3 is TGCAGCGCCGTAGACAATAACTATGGCTACACCTTC.